The clone carrying this T cell receptor (beta chain) appeared a few times. The sample belongs to a study of patients and donors after allogeneic stem cell transplantation. J was trimmed by 5 bases and V by 3 bases; bases with no gene match: 6. The length of the CDR3 is 14 residues. MiXCR, applied by TCRdb to the RT-PCR reads, yields one record per CDR3 protein. In the table there are roughly 200,000 distinct CDR3 sequences, around 40% of which are singletons. The sequence derives from a human donor who was either an allogeneic HSCT recipient or a stem cell or donor lymphocyte infusion donor (not recorded which). It is not recorded whose cells these are; they may come from a transplant donor. V usage is TRBV12-3 or TRBV12-4 and J usage is TRBJ1-1, with 7 bases that match TRBD1. What was sequenced was blood, either unsorted or a sorted T cell fraction (not recorded which). CDR3 region: CASSFQAGGTEAFF. The CDR3 bases are TGTGCCAGCAGTTTCCAGGCAGGGGGAACTGAAGCTTTCTTT.